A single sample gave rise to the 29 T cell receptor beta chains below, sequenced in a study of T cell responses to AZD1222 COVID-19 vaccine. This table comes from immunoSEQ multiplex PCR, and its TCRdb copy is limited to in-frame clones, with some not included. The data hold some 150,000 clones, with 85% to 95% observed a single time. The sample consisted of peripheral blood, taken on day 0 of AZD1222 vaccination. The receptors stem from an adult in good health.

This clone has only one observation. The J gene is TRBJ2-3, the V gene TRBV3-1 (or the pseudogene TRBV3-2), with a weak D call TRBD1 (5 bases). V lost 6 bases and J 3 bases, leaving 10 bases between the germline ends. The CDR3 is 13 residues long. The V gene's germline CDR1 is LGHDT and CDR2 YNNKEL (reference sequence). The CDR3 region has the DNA TGTGCCAGCAGTCGATCAGGGACAGATACGCAGTATTTT. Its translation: CASSRSGTDTQYF.

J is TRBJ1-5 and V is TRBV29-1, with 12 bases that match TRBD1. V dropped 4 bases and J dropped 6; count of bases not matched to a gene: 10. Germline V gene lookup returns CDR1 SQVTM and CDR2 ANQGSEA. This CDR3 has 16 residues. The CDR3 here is CSVGDTGTGGSQPQHF. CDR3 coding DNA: TGCAGCGTTGGAGACACCGGGACAGGGGGCAGTCAGCCCCAGCATTTT.

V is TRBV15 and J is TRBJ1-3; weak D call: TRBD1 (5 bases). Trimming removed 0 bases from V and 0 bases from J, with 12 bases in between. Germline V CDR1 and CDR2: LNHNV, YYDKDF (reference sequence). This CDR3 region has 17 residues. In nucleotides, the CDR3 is TGTGCCACCAGCAGAGACTCGGGACGGCTCTCTGGAAACACCATATATTTT. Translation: CATSRDSGRLSGNTIYF.

This CDR3 is CASSSGGWTEAFF. The DNA of the CDR3 is TGTGCCAGCAGCTCAGGGGGATGGACTGAAGCTTTCTTT. This chain connects TRBV7-9 to TRBJ1-1; 7 bases match TRBD1. Losses at the gene ends were 4 bases for V and 5 bases for J; bases not matched to a gene: 4. Germline V gene data show CDR1 as SEHNR and CDR2 as FQNEAQ (reference sequence). This CDR3 has 13 amino acids.

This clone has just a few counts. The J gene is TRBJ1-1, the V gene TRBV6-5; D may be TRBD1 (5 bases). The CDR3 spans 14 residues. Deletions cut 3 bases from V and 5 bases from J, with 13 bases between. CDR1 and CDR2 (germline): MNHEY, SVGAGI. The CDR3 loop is CASSYGGEITEAFF. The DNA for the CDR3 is TGTGCCAGCAGTTATGGAGGGGAAATTACTGAAGCTTTCTTT.

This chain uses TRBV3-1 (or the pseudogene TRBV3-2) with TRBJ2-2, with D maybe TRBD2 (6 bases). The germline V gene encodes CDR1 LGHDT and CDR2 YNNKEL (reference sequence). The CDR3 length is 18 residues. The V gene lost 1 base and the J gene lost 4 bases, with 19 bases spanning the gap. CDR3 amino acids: CASSQVWDRGRSTGELFF. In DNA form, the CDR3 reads TGTGCCAGCAGCCAAGTATGGGACCGGGGGAGGTCCACCGGGGAGCTGTTTTTT.

CDR3 region: CASSQVGEPHPDYGYTF. CDR3 nucleotides: TGCGCCAGCAGCCAAGTCGGAGAGCCCCACCCCGACTATGGCTACACCTTC. The chain uses TRBV4-1 and TRBJ1-2; D call uncertain. CDR3 size: 17 residues. V was pared by 1 base and J by 3 bases, with 18 bases between. Germline CDR1 is MGHRA and CDR2 is YSYEKL.

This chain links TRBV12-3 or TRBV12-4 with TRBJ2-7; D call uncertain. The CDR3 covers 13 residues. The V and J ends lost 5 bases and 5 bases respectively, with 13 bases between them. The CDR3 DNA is TGTGCCAGCAGTCGCCGCGTGAAGAACGAGCAGTACTTC. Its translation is CASSRRVKNEQYF.

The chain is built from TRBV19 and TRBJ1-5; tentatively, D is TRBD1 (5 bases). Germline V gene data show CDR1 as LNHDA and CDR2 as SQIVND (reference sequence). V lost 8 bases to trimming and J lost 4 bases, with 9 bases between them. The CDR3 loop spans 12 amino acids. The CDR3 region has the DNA TGTGCCAGTGCCCCAGGGAATCAGCCCCAGCATTTT. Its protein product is CASAPGNQPQHF.

This CDR3 is CATKRGGSYEQYF. The CDR3 DNA follows: TGTGCCACAAAGAGGGGGGGTTCCTACGAGCAGTACTTC. This rearrangement joins TRBV5-8 to TRBJ2-7, with D possibly being TRBD2 (7 bases). The germline V gene encodes CDR1 SGHTS and CDR2 YDEGEE. V dropped 9 bases and J dropped 1 base, with 14 bases sitting between them. The CDR3 is 13 residues long.

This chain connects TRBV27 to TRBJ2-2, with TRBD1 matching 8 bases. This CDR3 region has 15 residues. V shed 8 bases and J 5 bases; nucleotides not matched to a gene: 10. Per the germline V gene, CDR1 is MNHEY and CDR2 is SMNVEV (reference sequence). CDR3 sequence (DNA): TGTGCCAGCCGACCCAGGACAGGGCGAACCGGGGAGCTGTTTTTT. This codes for CASRPRTGRTGELFF.

The CDR3, as DNA: TGTGCCAGCAGCTTAGGGGTCAATGAAAAACTGTTTTTT. It yields the protein CASSLGVNEKLFF. V and J are TRBV11-3 and TRBJ1-4; no clear D. CDR1 is SGHNT and CDR2 is YENEEA in the germline V gene. V gave up 1 base and J gave up 5 bases, with 5 bases separating them. This CDR3 contains 13 residues.

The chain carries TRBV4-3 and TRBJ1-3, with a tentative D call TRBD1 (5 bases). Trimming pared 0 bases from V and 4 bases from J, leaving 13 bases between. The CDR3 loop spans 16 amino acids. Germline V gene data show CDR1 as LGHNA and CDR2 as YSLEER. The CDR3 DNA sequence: TGCGCCAGCAGCCAAGATCTAGCAGGGAGAGGAAACACCATATATTTT. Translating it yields CASSQDLAGRGNTIYF.

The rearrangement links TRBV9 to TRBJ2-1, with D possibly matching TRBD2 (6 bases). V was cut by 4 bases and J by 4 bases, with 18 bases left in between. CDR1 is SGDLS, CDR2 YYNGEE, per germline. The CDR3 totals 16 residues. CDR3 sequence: CASSLLSAAGYNEQFF. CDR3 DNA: TGTGCCAGCAGCTTACTCTCCGCCGCGGGGTACAATGAGCAGTTCTTC.

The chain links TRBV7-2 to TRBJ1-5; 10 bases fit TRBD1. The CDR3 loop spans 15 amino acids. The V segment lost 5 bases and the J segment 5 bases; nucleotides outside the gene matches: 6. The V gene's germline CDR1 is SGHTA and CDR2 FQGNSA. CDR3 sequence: CASSRMTGGYQPQHF. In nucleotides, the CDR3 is TGTGCCAGCAGCCGCATGACAGGGGGCTATCAGCCCCAGCATTTT. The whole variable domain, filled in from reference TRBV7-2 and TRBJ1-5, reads GAGVSQSPSNKVTEKGKDVELRCDPISGHTALYWYRQSLGQGLEFLIYFQGNSAPDKSGLPSDRFSAERTGGSVSTLTIQRTQQEDSAVYLCASSRMTGGYQPQHFGDGTRLSIL.

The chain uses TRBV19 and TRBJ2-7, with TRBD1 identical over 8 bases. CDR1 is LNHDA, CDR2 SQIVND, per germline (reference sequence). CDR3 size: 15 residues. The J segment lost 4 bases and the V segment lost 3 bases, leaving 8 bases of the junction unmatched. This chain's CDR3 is CASSMSGQVFYEQYF. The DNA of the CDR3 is TGTGCCAGTAGTATGTCGGGACAGGTTTTTTACGAGCAGTACTTC.

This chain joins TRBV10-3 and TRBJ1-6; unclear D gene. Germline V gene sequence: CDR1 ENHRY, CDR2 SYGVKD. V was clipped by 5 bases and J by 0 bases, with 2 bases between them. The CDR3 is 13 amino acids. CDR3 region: CAISSSYNSPLHF. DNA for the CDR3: TGTGCCATCAGTTCCTCCTATAATTCACCCCTCCACTTT.

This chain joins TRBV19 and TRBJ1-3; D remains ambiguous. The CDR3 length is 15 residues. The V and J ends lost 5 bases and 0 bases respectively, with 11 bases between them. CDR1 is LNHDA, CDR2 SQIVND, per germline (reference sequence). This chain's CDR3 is CASSGAIRSGNTIYF. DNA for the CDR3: TGTGCCAGTAGTGGAGCTATCCGCTCTGGAAACACCATATATTTT.

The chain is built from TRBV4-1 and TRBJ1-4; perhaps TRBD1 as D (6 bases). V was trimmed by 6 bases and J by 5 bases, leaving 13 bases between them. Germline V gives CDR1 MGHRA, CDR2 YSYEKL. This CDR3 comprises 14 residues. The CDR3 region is CASRLTGVNEKLFF. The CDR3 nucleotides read TGCGCCAGCAGGCTGACAGGAGTAAATGAAAAACTGTTTTTT.

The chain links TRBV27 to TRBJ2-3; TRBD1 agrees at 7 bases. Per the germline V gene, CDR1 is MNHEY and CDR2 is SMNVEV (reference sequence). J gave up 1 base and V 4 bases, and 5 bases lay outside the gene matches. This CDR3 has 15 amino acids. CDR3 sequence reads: CASSYATGGTDTQYF. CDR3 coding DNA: TGTGCCAGCAGTTATGCTACAGGGGGCACAGATACGCAGTATTTT.

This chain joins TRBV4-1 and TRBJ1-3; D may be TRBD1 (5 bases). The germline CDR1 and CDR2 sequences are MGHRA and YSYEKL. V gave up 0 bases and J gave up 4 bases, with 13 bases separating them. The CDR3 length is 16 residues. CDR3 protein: CASSQDQGRRGNTIYF. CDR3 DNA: TGCGCCAGCAGCCAAGATCAGGGCAGGAGAGGAAACACCATATATTTT.

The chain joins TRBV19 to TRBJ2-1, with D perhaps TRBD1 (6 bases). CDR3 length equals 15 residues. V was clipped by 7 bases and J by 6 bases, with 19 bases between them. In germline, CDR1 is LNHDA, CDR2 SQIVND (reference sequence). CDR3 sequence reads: CASIGGVGAANEQFF. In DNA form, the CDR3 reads TGTGCCAGTATTGGGGGCGTTGGAGCGGCCAATGAGCAGTTCTTC.

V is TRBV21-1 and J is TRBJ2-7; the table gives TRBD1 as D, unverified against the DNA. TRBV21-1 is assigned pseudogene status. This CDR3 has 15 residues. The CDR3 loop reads CASSNPGQKYYEQYF. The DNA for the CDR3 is TGTGCCAGCAGCAACCCCGGACAGAAATACTACGAGCAGTACTTC.

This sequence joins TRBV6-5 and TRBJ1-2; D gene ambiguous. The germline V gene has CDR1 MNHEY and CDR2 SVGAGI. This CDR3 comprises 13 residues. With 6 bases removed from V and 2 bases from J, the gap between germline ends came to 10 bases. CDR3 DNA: TGTGCCAGCAGAACCCCAAAAAACTATGGCTACACCTTC. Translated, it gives CASRTPKNYGYTF.

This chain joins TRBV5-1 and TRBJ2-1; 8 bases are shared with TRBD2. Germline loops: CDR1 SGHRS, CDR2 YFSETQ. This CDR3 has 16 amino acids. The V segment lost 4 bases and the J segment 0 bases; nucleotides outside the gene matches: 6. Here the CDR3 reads CASSPGGRVSYNEQFF. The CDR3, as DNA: TGCGCCAGCAGCCCGGGGGGGAGAGTCTCCTACAATGAGCAGTTCTTC.

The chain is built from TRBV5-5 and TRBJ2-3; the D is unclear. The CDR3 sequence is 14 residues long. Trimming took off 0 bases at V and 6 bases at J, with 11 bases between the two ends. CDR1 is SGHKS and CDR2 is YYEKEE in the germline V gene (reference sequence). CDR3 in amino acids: CASSLVLAKDTQYF. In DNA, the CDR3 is TGTGCCAGCAGCTTGGTATTAGCTAAGGATACGCAGTATTTT. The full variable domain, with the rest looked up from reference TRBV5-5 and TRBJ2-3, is DAGVTQSPTHLIKTRGQQVTLRCSPISGHKSVSWYQQVLGQGPQFIFQYYEKEERGRGNFPDRFSARQFPNYSSELNVNALLLGDSALYLCASSLVLAKDTQYFGPGTRLTVL.

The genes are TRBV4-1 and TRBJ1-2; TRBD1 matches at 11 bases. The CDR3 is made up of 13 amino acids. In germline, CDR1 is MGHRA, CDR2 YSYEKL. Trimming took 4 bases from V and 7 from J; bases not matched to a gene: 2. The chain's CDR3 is CASSLGTGGGYTF. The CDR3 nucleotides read TGCGCCAGCAGCCTGGGGACAGGGGGTGGCTACACCTTC.

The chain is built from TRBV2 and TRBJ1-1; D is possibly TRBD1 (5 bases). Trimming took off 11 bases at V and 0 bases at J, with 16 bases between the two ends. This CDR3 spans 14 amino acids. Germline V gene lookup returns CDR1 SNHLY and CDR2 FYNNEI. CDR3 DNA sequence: TGTGCCCCAGGGTTTCTGCACGTGAACACTGAAGCTTTCTTT. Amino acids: CAPGFLHVNTEAFF.

The CDR3 sequence is CASSGSRDFQETQYF. CDR3 bases: TGTGCCAGCAGCGGCAGCCGGGACTTCCAAGAGACCCAGTACTTC. The genes are TRBV6-5 and TRBJ2-5; TRBD2 is a possible D gene (6 bases). The CDR3 contains 15 residues. CDR1 is MNHEY and CDR2 is SVGAGI in the germline V gene. Deletions cut 6 bases from V and 1 base from J, with 15 bases between.